This TCR beta chain was profiled in a study of blood T cell repertoires in COVID-19. About the study: PBMCs, B-cell-depleted T cells, or T cells provided the cDNA or gDNA that made up the material.

Produced via immunoSEQ multiplex PCR; TCRdb's table is partial and in-frame only. The sample holds 95,000 or so clones, 89% seen once. CDR3 length: 15 amino acids. The ends were cut back, 1 base at V and 6 bases at J, with 12 bases in the middle. Per germline, CDR1 KGHDR and CDR2 SFDVKD. V gene TRBV24-1 combines with J gene TRBJ1-3, with TRBD1 as a possible D gene (5 bases). The sequenced sample was peripheral blood. This sequence was found in a woman aged 70-85 years with acute or convalescent COVID-19. CDR3 residues: CATSDFLGEENTIYF. For the CDR3, the DNA is TGTGCCACCAGTGATTTTCTGGGGGAGGAAAACACCATATATTTT.